One and the same sample provided the 28 T cell receptor beta chains below, sequenced in a study of regulatory T cells in long-lasting Graves disease. Time point in this sample: newly diagnosed GD, antithyroid drugs for less than 3 months. PBMCs were the source of the RNA used for TCR sequencing. According to the study, TCR beta libraries were built with iRepertoire HTBI primers and CDR3-region Arm-PCR. From the multiplex PCR reads, TCRdb called clonotypes with MiXCR, one entry per CDR3 protein. The data show some 370,000 distinct CDR3 sequences, roughly 12% seen once. The same specimen was also included in a second study, on T cells in Graves' hyperthyroidism and ophthalmopathy.

Sequences were derived from peripheral blood mononuclear cells (PBMCs), sampled at new diagnosis, from a patient treated with antithyroid drugs. Source of these receptors: a woman aged 18-29 years with Graves disease.

In this sample, this clonotype turned up many times. The CDR3 reads CASSLEGIAKNIQYF. The CDR3 bases are TGTGCCAGCAGCTTGGAAGGGATAGCCAAAAACATTCAGTACTTC. The chain joins TRBV5-8 to TRBJ2-4; D is ambiguous. The germline V and J ends were trimmed by 0 bases and 0 bases, with 7 bases remaining between them. This CDR3 has 15 amino acids. Germline V gene sequence: CDR1 SGHTS, CDR2 YDEGEE.

The J gene is TRBJ2-1, the V gene TRBV7-6; the match to TRBD2 covers 7 bases. CDR1 is SGHVS and CDR2 is FNYEAQ in the germline V gene. Germline trimming cut 5 bases from V and 3 bases from J; bases unmatched to any gene: 10. CDR3 length equals 16 residues. DNA of the CDR3: TGTGCCAGCAGCCACGCTGTGGCTAGCGGCTACAATGAGCAGTTCTTC. Translated: CASSHAVASGYNEQFF.

The sample holds many counts of this clonotype. The chain has TRBV6-2 or TRBV6-3 and TRBJ2-7, with TRBD2 matching 10 bases. CDR1 is MNHEY, CDR2 SVGEGT, per germline. CDR3 length: 15 amino acids. V was pared by 6 bases and J by 3 bases, with 8 bases of the junction left unmatched. The CDR3 reads CASRFSGGTNYEQYV. CDR3 nucleotide sequence: TGTGCCAGCAGATTTAGCGGGGGGACTAACTACGAGCAGTACGTC.

This clonotype was found a few times. The chain has TRBV29-1 and TRBJ2-7; TRBD1 matches 7 bases. Looked up from germline, CDR1 is SQVTM and CDR2 is ANQGSEA. Trimming at V came to 6 bases and at J to 4 bases, leaving 9 bases not matched to a gene. CDR3 length equals 13 residues. CDR3 sequence reads: CSVGDSRYYEQYF. The CDR3 nucleotides read TGCAGCGTCGGGGACAGCCGTTATTACGAGCAGTACTTC.

The genes are TRBV14 and TRBJ2-1, with no clear D. V gave up 5 bases and J gave up 0 bases, with 14 bases separating them. CDR1 is SGHDN, CDR2 FVKESK, per germline. The length of the CDR3 is 16 residues. This CDR3 is CASSILFGYSYNEQFF. Here the CDR3 DNA reads TGTGCCAGCAGCATCCTTTTTGGCTACTCCTACAATGAGCAGTTCTTC.

This clonotype was picked up many times. The chain has TRBV28 and TRBJ1-2; no clear D gene. V lost 4 bases to trimming and J lost 8 bases, with 26 bases between them. Germline assignment: CDR1 MDHEN and CDR2 SYDVKM. The CDR3 runs 17 residues. This CDR3 reads CASSSASSFALRRGYTF. The DNA for the CDR3 is TGTGCCAGCAGTTCTGCCAGCAGTTTCGCGCTCCGGAGGGGCTACACCTTC.

Remarks on this clonotype: A read error is possible here, since a much larger clone lies one base away. This chain uses TRBV7-2 with TRBJ2-7; 9 bases match TRBD1. The CDR3 length is 12 residues. Germline lookup yields CDR1 SGHTA and CDR2 FQGNSA. Trimming removed 8 bases from V and 12 bases from J; junction bases left unmatched: 11. The CDR3 DNA sequence: TGTGCCAGCGGGAAGGACAGGGGTCCGGTGTACGTC. The encoded protein is CASGKDRGPVYV.

This clonotype was detected many times. The rearrangement links TRBV29-1 to TRBJ1-2; 8 bases match TRBD1. Looked up from germline, CDR1 is SQVTM and CDR2 is ANQGSEA. The V segment lost 7 bases and the J segment 6 bases; nucleotides outside the gene matches: 10. The CDR3 consists of 13 residues. In DNA, the CDR3 is TGCAGCGGGCAGGACAGGGACGAGGATGGCTACACCTTC. It codes for CSGQDRDEDGYTF.

This clonotype has only a few counts. The chain joins TRBV18 to TRBJ1-6; D is unresolved. V was cut by 6 bases and J by 6 bases, with 9 bases left in between. This CDR3 is 13 amino acids long. Per germline, CDR1 KGHSH and CDR2 LQKENI. DNA for the CDR3: TGTGCCAGCTCGGTAACGGGTAATTCACCCCTCCACTTT. This codes for CASSVTGNSPLHF.

The V and J genes are TRBV9 and TRBJ1-1; D unresolved. The CDR3 totals 15 residues. The germline CDR1 and CDR2 sequences are SGDLS and YYNGEE. Deletions cut 4 bases from V and 0 bases from J, with 13 bases between. CDR3: CASSPITPMNTEAFF. The DNA for the CDR3 is TGTGCCAGCAGCCCGATCACACCTATGAACACTGAAGCTTTCTTT.

This clonotype was seen many times. The chain employs TRBV7-9 and TRBJ2-1; 12 bases line up with TRBD2. J lost 3 bases, V lost 5 bases, and 5 bases had no gene match. This CDR3 has 16 amino acids. Germline V gene data show CDR1 as SEHNR and CDR2 as FQNEAQ (reference sequence). The CDR3 region has the DNA TGTGCCAGCAGCCTCGGACTAGCGGGAAACTACAATGAGCAGTTCTTC. It encodes CASSLGLAGNYNEQFF.

The CDR3 spells CASSLIFSGANVLTF. DNA of the CDR3: TGTGCCAGCAGTTTGATTTTCTCTGGGGCCAACGTCCTGACTTTC. The chain combines TRBV12-3 or TRBV12-4 with TRBJ2-6; no firm D call. Trimming pared 3 bases from V and 0 bases from J, leaving 6 bases between. This CDR3 has 15 amino acids.

This clonotype was seen ten or more times. As DNA, the CDR3 is TGTGCCAGCAGTTTAATCCGACTAGCGCTAATGGGGGAGCAGTACTTC. Translated: CASSLIRLALMGEQYF. The chain combines TRBV28 with TRBJ2-7; 8 positions agree with TRBD2. The CDR3 length is 16 residues. Germline CDR1 reads MDHEN; CDR2 reads SYDVKM. Losses at the gene ends were 2 bases for V and 7 bases for J; bases not matched to a gene: 13.

This clonotype occurred a few times. The CDR3 loop is CASSHAQGRAQYF. Written as DNA, the CDR3 is TGTGCCAGCAGCCACGCCCAGGGAAGGGCCCAGTACTTC. This chain uses TRBV7-9 with TRBJ2-5; the D gene is possibly TRBD1 (5 bases). The CDR3 covers 13 residues. The germline V and J ends were trimmed by 5 bases and 9 bases, with 16 bases remaining between them. Germline lookup yields CDR1 SEHNR and CDR2 FQNEAQ (reference sequence).

This clonotype was picked up many times. The V call is TRBV7-2, the J call TRBJ2-5, with D possibly matching TRBD1 (7 bases). Per germline, CDR1 SGHTA and CDR2 FQGNSA. CDR3 length: 17 residues. Trimming removed 0 bases at V and 5 bases at J, with 19 bases between. The CDR3 DNA reads TGTGCCAGCAGCTTAGCTGCCCCGGGCAGGGGGGTGGAGACCCAGTACTTC. This gives the protein CASSLAAPGRGVETQYF.

This clonotype was seen at least ten times. The chain has TRBV6-1 and TRBJ2-1; either TRBD1 or TRBD2 may supply D (5 bases each). V was shortened by 2 bases and J by 8 bases, with 13 bases between the two germline ends. Germline V gene sequence: CDR1 MNHNS, CDR2 SASEGT. There are 14 residues in the CDR3. The CDR3 bases are TGTGCCAGCAGTGAAAAGGTCAGAGGGGATGAGCAGTTCTTC. Its translation is CASSEKVRGDEQFF.

This clonotype was counted ten times or more. V and J are TRBV27 and TRBJ2-2; the D is unclear. CDR1 and CDR2 from the germline V gene are MNHEY and SMNVEV (reference sequence). The CDR3 is 13 residues long. Trimming took off 3 bases at V and 5 bases at J, with 7 bases between the two ends. CDR3 bases: TGTGCCAGCAGTTTTCCAAGGACCGGGGAGCTGTTTTTT. Translation: CASSFPRTGELFF.

In this sample, this clonotype turned up many times. The V gene is TRBV7-9, the J gene TRBJ1-4; 7 nucleotides match TRBD1. CDR1 and CDR2 from the germline V gene are SEHNR and FQNEAQ (reference sequence). The CDR3 loop spans 18 amino acids. Losses at the gene ends were 10 bases for V and 0 bases for J; bases not matched to a gene: 17. CDR3 protein: CATGKLSGTDATNEKLFF. The DNA of the CDR3 is TGTGCCACCGGGAAATTATCGGGGACAGATGCAACTAATGAAAAACTGTTTTTT. The entire variable domain, with the rest obtained from reference TRBV7-9 and TRBJ1-4, is as follows: DTGVSQNPRHKITKRGQNVTFRCDPISEHNRLYWYRQTLGQGPEFLTYFQNEAQLEKSRLLSDRFSAERPKGSFSTLEIQRTEQGDSAMYLCATGKLSGTDATNEKLFFGSGTQLSVL.

This clonotype was counted at least ten times. This chain links TRBV20-1 with TRBJ2-3; no clear D. Germline V gives CDR1 DFQATT, CDR2 SNEGSKA (reference sequence). This CDR3 region has 13 residues. V lost 0 bases and J 6 bases, leaving 10 bases between the germline ends. CDR3 nucleotides: TGCAGTGCTAGAGATCCAACGGCGGATACGCAGTATTTT. Its protein is CSARDPTADTQYF.

The CDR3 loop reads CASSQGFKGGIHGYTF. The CDR3 region has the DNA TGCGCCAGCAGCCAAGGTTTTAAGGGGGGGATACATGGCTACACCTTC. This chain links TRBV4-3 with TRBJ1-2; tentatively, D is TRBD1 (6 bases). Germline CDR1 LGHNA, CDR2 YSLEER. The CDR3 is made up of 16 amino acids. The V and J ends lost 1 base and 6 bases respectively, with 18 bases between them.

V is TRBV6-5 and J is TRBJ2-7; D might be TRBD1 or TRBD2, each matching 5 bases. Trimming removed 4 bases from V and 2 bases from J, with 15 bases in between. CDR3 length: 15 amino acids. Germline CDR1 reads MNHEY; CDR2 reads SVGAGI. CDR3 DNA: TGTGCCAGCAGTTTCGGGACCCTTAGACCCTACGAGCAGTACTTC. This translates into CASSFGTLRPYEQYF.

This clonotype was counted many times. The chain has TRBV18 and TRBJ2-3; 7 positions agree with TRBD2. The CDR3 covers 16 residues. Trimming removed 4 bases from V and 5 bases from J; junction bases left unmatched: 12. CDR1 and CDR2 (germline): KGHSH, LQKENI. The chain's CDR3 is CASSQDRGGGRDTQYF. The CDR3 DNA follows: TGTGCCAGCTCACAGGATCGCGGGGGAGGTAGAGATACGCAGTATTTT.

Many counts were recorded for this clonotype. The genes are TRBV29-1 and TRBJ2-1; 7 positions agree with TRBD2. After removal of 3 bases from V and 4 bases from J, the junction contained 15 bases not matched to a gene. This CDR3 spans 17 amino acids. Germline V gene lookup returns CDR1 SQVTM and CDR2 ANQGSEA. CDR3 sequence: CSVESPLSGNLYNEQFF. The CDR3 DNA reads as TGCAGCGTTGAGAGCCCCCTAAGCGGGAACCTATACAATGAGCAGTTCTTC.

This clonotype was observed a handful of times. CDR3 nucleotides: TGCAGTGCTAGTTTGCGGGTCTCAGATACGCAGTATTTT. It is translated as CSASLRVSDTQYF. The chain employs TRBV20-1 and TRBJ2-3, with D maybe TRBD2 (5 bases). The ends were cut back, 3 bases at V and 4 bases at J, with 11 bases in the middle. The CDR3 has 13 residues. Germline CDR1 DFQATT, CDR2 SNEGSKA (reference sequence).

The chain is built from TRBV6-4 and TRBJ2-1, with TRBD2 matching 11 bases. Germline CDR1 is MRHNA and CDR2 is SNTAGT. J lost 7 bases, V lost 0 bases, and 8 bases had no gene match. The CDR3 has 17 residues. The CDR3 here is CASSDSGLAGGKNEQFF. CDR3 sequence (DNA): TGTGCCAGCAGTGACTCCGGTCTAGCGGGAGGAAAAAATGAGCAGTTCTTC.

This clonotype was counted only a few times. This chain uses TRBV7-2 with TRBJ2-3; D unclear. The CDR3 runs to 13 residues. CDR1 SGHTA and CDR2 FQGNSA come from the germline V gene. Between the trimmed V and J ends, which lost 1 base and 3 bases, there was a span of 5 bases. CDR3 DNA sequence: TGTGCCAGCAGCTTAGTGGAGACAGATACGCAGTATTTT. Protein product: CASSLVETDTQYF.

This clonotype was counted ten times or more. This rearrangement joins TRBV20-1 to TRBJ2-5; D is tentatively TRBD1 or TRBD2 (6 bases each). With 3 bases removed from V and 5 bases from J, the gap between germline ends came to 16 bases. This CDR3 has 14 residues. From germline, CDR1 is DFQATT and CDR2 SNEGSKA (reference sequence). The DNA for the CDR3 is TGCAGTGCTAGCCTGGACGGGGGCCGGGAGACCCAGTACTTC. This encodes CSASLDGGRETQYF.

This clonotype was detected many times. In DNA form, the CDR3 reads TGTGCCAGCAGGGGAGCGAATGAAAAACTGTTTTTT. Amino acids: CASRGANEKLFF. The chain joins TRBV6-4 to TRBJ1-4, with D unclear. Germline loops: CDR1 MRHNA, CDR2 SNTAGT. The ends were cut back, 6 bases at V and 5 bases at J, with 7 bases in the middle. The CDR3 runs 12 residues.